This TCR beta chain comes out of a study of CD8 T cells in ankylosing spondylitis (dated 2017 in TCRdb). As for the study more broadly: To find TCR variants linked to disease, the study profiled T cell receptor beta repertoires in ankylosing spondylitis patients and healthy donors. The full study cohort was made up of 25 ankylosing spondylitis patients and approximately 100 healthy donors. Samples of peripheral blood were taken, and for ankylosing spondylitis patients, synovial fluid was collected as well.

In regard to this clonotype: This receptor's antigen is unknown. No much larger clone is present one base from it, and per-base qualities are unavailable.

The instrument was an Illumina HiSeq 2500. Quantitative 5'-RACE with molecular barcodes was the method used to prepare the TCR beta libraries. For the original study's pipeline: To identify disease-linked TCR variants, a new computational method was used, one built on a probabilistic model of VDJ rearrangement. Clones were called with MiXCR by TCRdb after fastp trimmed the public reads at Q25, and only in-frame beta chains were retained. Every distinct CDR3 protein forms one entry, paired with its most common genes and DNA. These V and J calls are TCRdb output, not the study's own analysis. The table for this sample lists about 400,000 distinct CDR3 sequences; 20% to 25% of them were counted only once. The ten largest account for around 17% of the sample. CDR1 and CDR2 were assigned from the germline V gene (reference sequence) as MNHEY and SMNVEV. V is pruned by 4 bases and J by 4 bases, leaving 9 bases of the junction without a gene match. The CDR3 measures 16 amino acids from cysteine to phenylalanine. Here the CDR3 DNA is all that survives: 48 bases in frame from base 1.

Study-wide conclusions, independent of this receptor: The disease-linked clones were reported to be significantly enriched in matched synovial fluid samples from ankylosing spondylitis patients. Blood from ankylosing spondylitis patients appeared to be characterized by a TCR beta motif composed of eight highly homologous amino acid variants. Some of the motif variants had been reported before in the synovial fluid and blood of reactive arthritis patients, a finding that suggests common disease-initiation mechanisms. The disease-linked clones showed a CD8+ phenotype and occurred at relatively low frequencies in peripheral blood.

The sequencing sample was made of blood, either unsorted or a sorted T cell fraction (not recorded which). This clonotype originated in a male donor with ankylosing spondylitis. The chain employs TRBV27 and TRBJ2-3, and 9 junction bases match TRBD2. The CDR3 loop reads CASSSGLAQRADTQYF. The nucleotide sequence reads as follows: TGTGCCAGCAGTTCAGGACTAGCGCAACGGGCAGATACGCAGTATTTT.